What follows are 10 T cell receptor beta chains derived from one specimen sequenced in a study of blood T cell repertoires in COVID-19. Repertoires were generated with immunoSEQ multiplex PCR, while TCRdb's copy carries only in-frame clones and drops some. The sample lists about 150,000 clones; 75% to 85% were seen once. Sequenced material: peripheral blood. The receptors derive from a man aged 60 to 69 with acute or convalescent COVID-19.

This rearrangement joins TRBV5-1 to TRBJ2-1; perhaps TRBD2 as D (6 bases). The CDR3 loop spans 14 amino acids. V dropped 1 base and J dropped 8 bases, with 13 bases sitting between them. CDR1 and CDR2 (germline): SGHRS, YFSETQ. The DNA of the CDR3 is TGCGCCAGCAGCTTGACTAGCCCCACCGATGAGCAGTTCTTC. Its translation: CASSLTSPTDEQFF.

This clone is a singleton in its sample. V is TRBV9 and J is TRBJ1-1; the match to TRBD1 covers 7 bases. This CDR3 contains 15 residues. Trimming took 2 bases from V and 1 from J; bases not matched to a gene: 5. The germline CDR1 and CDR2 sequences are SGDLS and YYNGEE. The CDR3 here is CASSVTGRGNTEAFF. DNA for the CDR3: TGTGCCAGCAGCGTGACAGGGAGAGGGAACACTGAAGCTTTCTTT.

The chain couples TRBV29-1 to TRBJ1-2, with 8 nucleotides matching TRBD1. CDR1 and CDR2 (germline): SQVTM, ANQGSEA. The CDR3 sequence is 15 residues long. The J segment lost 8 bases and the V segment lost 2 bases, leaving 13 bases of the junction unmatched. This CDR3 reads CSVESPTGAPGGYTF. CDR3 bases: TGCAGCGTTGAATCCCCGACAGGGGCCCCTGGAGGCTACACCTTC.

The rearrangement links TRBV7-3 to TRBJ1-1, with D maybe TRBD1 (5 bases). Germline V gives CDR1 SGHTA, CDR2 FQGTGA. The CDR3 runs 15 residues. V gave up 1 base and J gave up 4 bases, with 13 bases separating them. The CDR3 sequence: CASSLNPGRATEAFF. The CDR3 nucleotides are TGTGCCAGCAGCTTAAATCCCGGCAGGGCCACTGAAGCTTTCTTT.

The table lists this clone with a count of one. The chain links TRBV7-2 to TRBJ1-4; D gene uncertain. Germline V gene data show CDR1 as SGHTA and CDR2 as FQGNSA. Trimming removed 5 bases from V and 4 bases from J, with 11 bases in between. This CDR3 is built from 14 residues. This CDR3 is CASSKELNNEKLFF. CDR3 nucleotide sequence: TGTGCCAGCAGCAAGGAGTTAAATAATGAAAAACTGTTTTTT. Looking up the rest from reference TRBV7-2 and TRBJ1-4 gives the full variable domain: GAGVSQSPSNKVTEKGKDVELRCDPISGHTALYWYRQSLGQGLEFLIYFQGNSAPDKSGLPSDRFSAERTGGSVSTLTIQRTQQEDSAVYLCASSKELNNEKLFFGSGTQLSVL.

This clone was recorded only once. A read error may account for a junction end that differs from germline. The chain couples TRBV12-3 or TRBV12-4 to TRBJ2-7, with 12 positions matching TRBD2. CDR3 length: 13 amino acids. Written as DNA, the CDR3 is TGTGCCAGCAGTTTAGGGGGGACTAGCGGGCCGCACTTC. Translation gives CASSLGGTSGPHF.

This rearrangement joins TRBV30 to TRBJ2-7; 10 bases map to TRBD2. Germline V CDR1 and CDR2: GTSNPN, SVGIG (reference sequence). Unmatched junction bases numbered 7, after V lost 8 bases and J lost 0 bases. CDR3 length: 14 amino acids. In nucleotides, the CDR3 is TGTGCCATGGTCGGACTAGCGGTCTCCTACGAGCAGTACTTC. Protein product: CAMVGLAVSYEQYF.

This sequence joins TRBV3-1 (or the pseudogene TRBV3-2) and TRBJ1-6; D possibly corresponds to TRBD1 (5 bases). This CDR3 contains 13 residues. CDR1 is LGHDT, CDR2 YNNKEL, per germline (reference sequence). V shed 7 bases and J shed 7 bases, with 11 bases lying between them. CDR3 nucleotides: TGTGCCAGCACCGCAGGGAGGAATTCACCCCTCCACTTT. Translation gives CASTAGRNSPLHF.

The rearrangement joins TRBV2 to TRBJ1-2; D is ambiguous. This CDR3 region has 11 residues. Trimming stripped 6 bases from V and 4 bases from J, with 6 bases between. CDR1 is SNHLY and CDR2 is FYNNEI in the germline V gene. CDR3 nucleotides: TGTGCCAGCAGCCAGGCCTATGGCTACACCTTC. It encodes CASSQAYGYTF. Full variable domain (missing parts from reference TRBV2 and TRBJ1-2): EPEVTQTPSHQVTQMGQEVILRCVPISNHLYFYWYRQILGQKVEFLVSFYNNEISEKSEIFDDQFSVERPDGSNFTLKIRSTKLEDSAMYFCASSQAYGYTFGSGTRLTVV.

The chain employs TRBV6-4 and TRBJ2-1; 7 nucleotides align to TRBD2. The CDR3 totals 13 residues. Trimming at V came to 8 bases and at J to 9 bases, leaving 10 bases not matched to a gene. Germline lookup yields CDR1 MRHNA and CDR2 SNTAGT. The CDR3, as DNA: TGTGCCAGCTCGAGGAGAGAGCGGGGTGAGCAGTTCTTC. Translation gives CASSRRERGEQFF.